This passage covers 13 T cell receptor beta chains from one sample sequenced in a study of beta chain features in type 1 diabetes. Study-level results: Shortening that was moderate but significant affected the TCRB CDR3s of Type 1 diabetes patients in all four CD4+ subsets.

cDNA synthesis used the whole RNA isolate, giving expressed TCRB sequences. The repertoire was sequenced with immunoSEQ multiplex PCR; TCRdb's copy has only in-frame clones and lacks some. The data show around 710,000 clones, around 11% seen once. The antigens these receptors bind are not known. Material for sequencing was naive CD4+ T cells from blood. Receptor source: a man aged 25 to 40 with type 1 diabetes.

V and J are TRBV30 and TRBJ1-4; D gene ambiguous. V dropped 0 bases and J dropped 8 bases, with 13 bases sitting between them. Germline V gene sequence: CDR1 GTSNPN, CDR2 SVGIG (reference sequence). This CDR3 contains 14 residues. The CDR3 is CAWSVYSRREKLFF. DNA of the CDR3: TGTGCCTGGAGTGTATATAGTAGACGAGAAAAACTGTTTTTT.

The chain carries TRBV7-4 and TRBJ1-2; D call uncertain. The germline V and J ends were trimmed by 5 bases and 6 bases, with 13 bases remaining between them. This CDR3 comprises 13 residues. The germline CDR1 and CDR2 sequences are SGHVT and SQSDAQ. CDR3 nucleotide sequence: TGTGCCAGCAGCCCTACCGAGTCTCATGGCTACACCTTC. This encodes CASSPTESHGYTF.

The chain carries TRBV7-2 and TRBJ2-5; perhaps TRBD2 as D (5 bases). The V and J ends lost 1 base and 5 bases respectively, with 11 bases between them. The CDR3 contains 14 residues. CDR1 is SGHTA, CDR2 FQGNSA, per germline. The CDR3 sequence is CASSLVGVRETQYF. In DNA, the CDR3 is TGTGCCAGCAGCTTAGTGGGAGTCCGGGAGACCCAGTACTTC.

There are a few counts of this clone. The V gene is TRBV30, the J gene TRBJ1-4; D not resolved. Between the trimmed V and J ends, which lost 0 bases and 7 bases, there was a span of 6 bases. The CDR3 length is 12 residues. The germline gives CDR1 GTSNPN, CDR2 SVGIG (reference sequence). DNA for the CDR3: TGTGCCTGGAGTGTACATGGTGAAAAACTGTTTTTT. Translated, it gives CAWSVHGEKLFF.

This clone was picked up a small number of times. CDR3 in DNA: TGTGCCAGCAGCTTGGTAGAGGGACTACTTGGCTACACCTTC. Encoded protein: CASSLVEGLLGYTF. The chain joins TRBV5-6 to TRBJ1-2; D may be TRBD1 (5 bases). Trimming pared 0 bases from V and 7 bases from J, leaving 13 bases between. CDR3 size: 14 residues. Per the germline V gene, CDR1 is SGHDT and CDR2 is YYEEEE.

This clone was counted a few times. CDR3 nucleotides: TGTGCCAGCCAGCGGGGGCTGTACAATGAGCAGTTCTTC. Protein sequence: CASQRGLYNEQFF. The J gene is TRBJ2-1, the V gene TRBV2, with 8 bases fitting TRBD2. The germline CDR1 and CDR2 sequences are SNHLY and FYNNEI. The CDR3 sequence is 13 residues long. The J segment lost 4 bases and the V segment lost 8 bases, leaving 4 bases of the junction unmatched.

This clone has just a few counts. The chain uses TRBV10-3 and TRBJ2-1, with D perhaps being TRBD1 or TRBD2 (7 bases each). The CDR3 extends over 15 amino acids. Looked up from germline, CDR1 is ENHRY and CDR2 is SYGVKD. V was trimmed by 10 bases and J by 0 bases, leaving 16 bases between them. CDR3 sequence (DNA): TGTGCCACCCTGGACAGGACTAGCTCCTACAATGAGCAGTTCTTC. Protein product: CATLDRTSSYNEQFF.

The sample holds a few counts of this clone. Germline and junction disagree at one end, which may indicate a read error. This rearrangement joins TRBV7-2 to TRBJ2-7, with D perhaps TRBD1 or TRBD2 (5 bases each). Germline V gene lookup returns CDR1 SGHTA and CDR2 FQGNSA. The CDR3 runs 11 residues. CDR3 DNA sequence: TGTGCCAGCAGCTCCGGTCCGGGGCTATCCTTC. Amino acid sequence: CASSSGPGLSF. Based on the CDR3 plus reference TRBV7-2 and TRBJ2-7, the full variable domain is GAGVSQSPSNKVTEKGKDVELRCDPISGHTALYWYRQSLGQGLEFLIYFQGNSAPDKSGLPSDRFSAERTGGSVSTLTIQRTQQEDSAVYLCASSSGPGLSFGPGTRLTVT.

The CDR3 loop reads CASSVEPGGPDTQYF. CDR3 sequence (DNA): TGTGCCAGCAGCGTAGAACCTGGGGGACCAGATACGCAGTATTTT. This sequence joins TRBV9 and TRBJ2-3; D possibly uses TRBD1 or TRBD2 (5 bases each). This CDR3 has 15 amino acids. Germline assignment: CDR1 SGDLS and CDR2 YYNGEE. The V end was cut by 0 bases, the J end by 4 bases, with 12 bases between. The whole variable domain, filled in from reference TRBV9 and TRBJ2-3, reads DSGVTQTPKHLITATGQRVTLRCSPRSGDLSVYWYQQSLDQGLQFLIQYYNGEERAKGNILERFSAQQFPDLHSELNLSSLELGDSALYFCASSVEPGGPDTQYFGPGTRLTVL.

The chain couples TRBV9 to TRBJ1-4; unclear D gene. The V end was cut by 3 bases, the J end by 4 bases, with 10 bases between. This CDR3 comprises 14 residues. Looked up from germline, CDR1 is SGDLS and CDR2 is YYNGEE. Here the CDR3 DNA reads TGTGCCAGCAGCGGAGGTTTGTTTAATGAAAAACTGTTTTTT. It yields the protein CASSGGLFNEKLFF.

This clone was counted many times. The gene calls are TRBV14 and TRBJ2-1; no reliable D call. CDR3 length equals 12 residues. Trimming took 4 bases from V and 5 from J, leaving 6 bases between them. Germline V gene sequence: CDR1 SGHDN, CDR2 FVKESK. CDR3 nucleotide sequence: TGTGCCAGCAGCCTTTCAAACAATGAGCAGTTCTTC. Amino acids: CASSLSNNEQFF.

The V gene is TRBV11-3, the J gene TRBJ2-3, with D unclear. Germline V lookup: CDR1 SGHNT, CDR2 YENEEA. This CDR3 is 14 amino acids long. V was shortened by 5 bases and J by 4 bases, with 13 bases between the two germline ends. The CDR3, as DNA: TGTGCCAGCAGCCCAAAGGACCTTCCAGATACGCAGTATTTT. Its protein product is CASSPKDLPDTQYF. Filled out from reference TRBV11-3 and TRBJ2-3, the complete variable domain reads EAGVVQSPRYKIIEKKQPVAFWCNPISGHNTLYWYLQNLGQGPELLIRYENEEAVDDSQLPKDRFSAERLKGVDSTLKIQPAELGDSAVYLCASSPKDLPDTQYFGPGTRLTVL.

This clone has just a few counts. As DNA, the CDR3 is TGCGCCAGCAGCTTGGGGGACAGGGGACAAGAGACCCAGTACTTC. Its protein product is CASSLGDRGQETQYF. This chain joins TRBV5-1 and TRBJ2-5; 10 nucleotides match TRBD1. Germline CDR1 is SGHRS and CDR2 is YFSETQ. There are 15 residues in the CDR3. V lost 0 bases and J lost 2; bases outside the gene matches: 1.